This TCR beta chain was sequenced during a study of Ad26.COV2.S vaccination and SARS-CoV-2 variants. Profiled with immunoSEQ multiplex PCR; TCRdb holds only in-frame clones, not every one. The sample lists over 400,000 clones; about 90% were seen once. Notes on the study in general: Comparability of non-spike TCR breadth was observed across vaccine and placebo recipients. Participants in the vaccine arm had higher spike-specific TCR breadth; placebo recipients had lower.

Treatment of the sample: around 19 received Ad26.COV2.S at low or high dose, single or two shots; 5 received placebo; per-sample allocation not given. Sampling was done on day 63 after the first vaccine or placebo injection. Worth noting for this clone: The target antigen is unknown.

Germline CDR1 LGHNA, CDR2 YSLEER. V shed 4 bases, J shed 4 bases, and the junction held 5 bases outside the gene matches. This CDR3 has 15 residues. The sample in question was peripheral blood, obtained in a trial of Ad26.COV2.S vaccine versus placebo. The clonotype was recovered from a person between 18 and 65 years old who received the Ad26.COV2.S COVID-19 vaccine or a placebo. V usage is TRBV4-3 and J usage is TRBJ2-2; 8 positions agree with TRBD1. The CDR3: CASSRGQGGTGELFF. CDR3 coding DNA: TGCGCCAGCAGCCGAGGACAGGGTGGCACCGGGGAGCTGTTTTTT.